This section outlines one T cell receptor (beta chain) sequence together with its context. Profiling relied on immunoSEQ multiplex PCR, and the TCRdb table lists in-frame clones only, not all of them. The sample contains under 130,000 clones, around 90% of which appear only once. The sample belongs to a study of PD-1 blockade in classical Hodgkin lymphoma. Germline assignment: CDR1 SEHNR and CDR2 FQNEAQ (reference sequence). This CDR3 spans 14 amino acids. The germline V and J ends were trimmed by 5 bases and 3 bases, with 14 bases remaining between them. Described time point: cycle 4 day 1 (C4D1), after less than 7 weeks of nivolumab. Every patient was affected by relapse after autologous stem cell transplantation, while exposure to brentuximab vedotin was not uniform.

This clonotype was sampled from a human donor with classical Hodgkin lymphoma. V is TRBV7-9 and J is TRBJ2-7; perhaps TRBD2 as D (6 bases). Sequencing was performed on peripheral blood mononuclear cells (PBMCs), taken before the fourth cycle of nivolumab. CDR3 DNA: TGTGCCAGCAGCCCAGGTCTCGGGAGCTACGAGCAGTACTTC. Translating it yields CASSPGLGSYEQYF.